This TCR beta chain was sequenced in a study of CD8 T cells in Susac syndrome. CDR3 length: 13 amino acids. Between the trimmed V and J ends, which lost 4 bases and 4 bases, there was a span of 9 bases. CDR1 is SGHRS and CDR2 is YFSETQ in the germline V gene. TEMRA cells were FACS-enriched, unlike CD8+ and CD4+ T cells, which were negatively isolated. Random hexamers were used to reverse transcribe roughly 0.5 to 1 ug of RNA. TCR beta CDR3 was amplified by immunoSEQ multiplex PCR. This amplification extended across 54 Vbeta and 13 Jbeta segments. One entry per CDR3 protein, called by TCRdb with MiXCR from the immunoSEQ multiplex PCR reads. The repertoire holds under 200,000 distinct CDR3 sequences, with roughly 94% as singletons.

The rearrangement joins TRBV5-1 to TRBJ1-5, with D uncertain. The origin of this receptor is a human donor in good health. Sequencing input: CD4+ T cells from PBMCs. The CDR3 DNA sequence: TGCGCCAGCAGCCCGGCTGGTAATCAGCCCCAGCATTTT. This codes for CASSPAGNQPQHF.